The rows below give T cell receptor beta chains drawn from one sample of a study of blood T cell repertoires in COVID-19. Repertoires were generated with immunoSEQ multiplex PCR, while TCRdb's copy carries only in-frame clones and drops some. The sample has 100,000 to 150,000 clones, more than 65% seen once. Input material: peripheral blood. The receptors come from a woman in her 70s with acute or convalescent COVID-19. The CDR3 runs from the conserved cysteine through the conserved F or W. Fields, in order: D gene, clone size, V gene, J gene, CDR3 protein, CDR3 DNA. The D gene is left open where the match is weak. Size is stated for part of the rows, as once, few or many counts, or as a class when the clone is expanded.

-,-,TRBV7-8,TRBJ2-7,CASSQGQMDEQYF,TGTGCCAGCAGCCAGGGGCAGATGGACGAGCAGTACTTC
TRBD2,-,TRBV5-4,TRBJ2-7,CASSSGTSGTLYEQYF,TGTGCCAGCAGCTCCGGGACTAGCGGGACGCTATACGAGCAGTACTTC
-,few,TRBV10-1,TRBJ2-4,CASSEPGSIQYF,TGCGCCAGCAGTGAGCCGGGTAGCATTCAGTACTTC
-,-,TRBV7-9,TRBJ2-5,CASSFGDNPETQYF,TGTGCCAGCAGCTTTGGGGACAATCCAGAGACCCAGTACTTC
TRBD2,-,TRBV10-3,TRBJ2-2,CAISDLGAGGTGELFF,TGTGCCATCAGTGATTTGGGAGCGGGGGGGACCGGGGAGCTGTTTTTT
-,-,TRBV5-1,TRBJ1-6,CASSLGWGEMPLHF,TGCGCCAGCAGCTTGGGATGGGGGGAAATGCCCCTCCACTTT
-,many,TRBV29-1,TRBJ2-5,CSVKGGKDLETQYF,TGCAGCGTTAAGGGGGGGAAGGATTTGGAGACCCAGTACTTC
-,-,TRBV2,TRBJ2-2,CASRVRVGTGELFF,TGTGCCAGCAGGGTCAGGGTGGGCACCGGGGAGCTGTTTTTT
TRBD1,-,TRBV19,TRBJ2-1,CASSITWDSEQFF,TGTGCCAGTAGTATTACCTGGGACAGCGAGCAGTTCTTC
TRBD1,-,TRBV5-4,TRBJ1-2,CASSLGTGVSGYTF,TGTGCCAGCAGCTTAGGGACAGGGGTTAGTGGCTACACCTTC
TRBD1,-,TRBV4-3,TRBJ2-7,CASSQNRGHYEQYF,TGCGCCAGCAGCCAAAACAGGGGCCACTACGAGCAGTACTTC
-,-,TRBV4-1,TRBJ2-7,CASSRGERGPYEQYF,TGCGCCAGCAGCCGTGGCGAGCGTGGTCCTTACGAGCAGTACTTC
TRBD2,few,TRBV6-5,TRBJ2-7,CASSYQRGLYEQYF,TGTGCCAGCAGTTACCAGCGGGGTTTGTACGAGCAGTACTTC
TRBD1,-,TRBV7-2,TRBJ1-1,CASSPGQGFTEAFF,TGTGCCAGCAGCCCGGGACAGGGCTTTACTGAAGCTTTCTTT
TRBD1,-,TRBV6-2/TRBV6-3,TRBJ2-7,CASSLRQGGEQYF,TGTGCCAGCAGTTTGAGACAGGGTGGAGAACAGTACTTC
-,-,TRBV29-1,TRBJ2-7,CSAQAGLEYEQYF,TGCAGCGCCCAGGCGGGGCTAGAGTACGAGCAGTACTTC
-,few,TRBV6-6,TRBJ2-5,CASSPVGIGGQETQYF,TGTGCCAGCAGCCCAGTAGGAATAGGAGGTCAAGAGACCCAGTACTTC
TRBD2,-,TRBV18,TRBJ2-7,CASSPRVSSGRYEQYF,TGTGCCAGCTCACCCAGGGTGTCTAGCGGGAGGTACGAGCAGTACTTC
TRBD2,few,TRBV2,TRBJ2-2,CASSGGLVSGWTGELFF,TGTGCCAGCAGTGGGGGACTAGTATCCGGATGGACCGGGGAGCTGTTTTTT
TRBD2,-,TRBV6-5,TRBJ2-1,CASSSGGALYNEQFF,TGTGCCAGCAGTTCGGGGGGAGCCCTCTACAATGAGCAGTTCTTC
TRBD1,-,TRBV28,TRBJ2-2,CASSRRTGLGTGELFF,TGTGCCAGCAGTAGGCGGACAGGGTTAGGGACCGGGGAGCTGTTTTTT